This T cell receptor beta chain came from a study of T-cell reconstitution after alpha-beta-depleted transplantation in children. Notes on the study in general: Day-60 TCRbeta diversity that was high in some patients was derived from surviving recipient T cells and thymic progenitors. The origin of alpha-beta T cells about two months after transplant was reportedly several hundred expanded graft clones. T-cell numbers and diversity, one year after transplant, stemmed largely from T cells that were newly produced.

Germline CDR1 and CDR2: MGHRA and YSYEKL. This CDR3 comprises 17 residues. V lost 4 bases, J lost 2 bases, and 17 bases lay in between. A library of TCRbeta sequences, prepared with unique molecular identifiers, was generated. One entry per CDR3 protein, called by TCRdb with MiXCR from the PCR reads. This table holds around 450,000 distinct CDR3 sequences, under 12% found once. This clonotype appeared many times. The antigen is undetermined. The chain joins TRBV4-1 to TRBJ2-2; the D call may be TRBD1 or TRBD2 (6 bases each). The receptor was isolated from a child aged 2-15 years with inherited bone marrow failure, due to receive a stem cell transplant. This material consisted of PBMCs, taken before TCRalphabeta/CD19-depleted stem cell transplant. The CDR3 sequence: CASSLSRGGKNTGELFF. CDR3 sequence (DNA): TGCGCCAGCAGCCTATCCCGAGGGGGGAAAAACACCGGGGAGCTGTTTTTT.